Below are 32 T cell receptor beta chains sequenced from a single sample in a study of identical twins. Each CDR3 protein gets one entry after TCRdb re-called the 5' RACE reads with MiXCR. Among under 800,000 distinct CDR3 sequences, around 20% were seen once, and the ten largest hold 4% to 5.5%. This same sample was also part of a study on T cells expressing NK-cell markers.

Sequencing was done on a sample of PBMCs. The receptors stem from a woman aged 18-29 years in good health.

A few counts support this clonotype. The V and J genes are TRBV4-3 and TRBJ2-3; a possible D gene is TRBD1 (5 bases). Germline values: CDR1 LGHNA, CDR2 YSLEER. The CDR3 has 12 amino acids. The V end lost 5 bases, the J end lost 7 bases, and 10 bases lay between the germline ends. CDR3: CASSSDSNTQYF. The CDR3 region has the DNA TGCGCCAGCAGCTCCGACAGCAATACGCAGTATTTT.

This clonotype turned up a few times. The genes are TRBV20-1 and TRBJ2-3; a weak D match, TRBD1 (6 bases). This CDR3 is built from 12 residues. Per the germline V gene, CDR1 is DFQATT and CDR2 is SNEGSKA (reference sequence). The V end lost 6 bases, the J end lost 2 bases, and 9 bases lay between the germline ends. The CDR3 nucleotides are TGCAGTGCAGGACAGCTCACAGATACGCAGTATTTT. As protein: CSAGQLTDTQYF.

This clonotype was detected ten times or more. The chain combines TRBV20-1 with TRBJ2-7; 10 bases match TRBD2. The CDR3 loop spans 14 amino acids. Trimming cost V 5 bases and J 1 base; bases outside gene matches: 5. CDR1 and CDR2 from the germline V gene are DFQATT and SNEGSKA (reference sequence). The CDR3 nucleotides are TGCAGTGCTGTACTTAGCGGGAGGTCCTACGAGCAGTACTTC. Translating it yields CSAVLSGRSYEQYF.

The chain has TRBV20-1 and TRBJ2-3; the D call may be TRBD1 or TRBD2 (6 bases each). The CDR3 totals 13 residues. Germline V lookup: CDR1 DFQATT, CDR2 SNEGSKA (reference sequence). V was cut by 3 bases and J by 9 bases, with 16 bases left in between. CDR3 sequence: CSASRPGEETQYF. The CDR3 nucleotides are TGCAGTGCTAGTCGTCCAGGGGAGGAAACGCAGTATTTT.

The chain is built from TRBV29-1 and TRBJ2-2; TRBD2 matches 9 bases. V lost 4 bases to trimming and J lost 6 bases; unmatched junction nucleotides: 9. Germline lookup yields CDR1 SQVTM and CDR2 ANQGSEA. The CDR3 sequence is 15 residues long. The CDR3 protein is CSVVSSGGSAGELFF. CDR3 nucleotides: TGCAGCGTTGTTTCAAGCGGGGGGTCGGCCGGGGAGCTGTTTTTT.

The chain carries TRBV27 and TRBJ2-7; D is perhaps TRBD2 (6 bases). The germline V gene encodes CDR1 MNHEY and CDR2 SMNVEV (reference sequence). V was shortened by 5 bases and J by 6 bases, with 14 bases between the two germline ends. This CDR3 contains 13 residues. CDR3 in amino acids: CASSPTSLSEQYF. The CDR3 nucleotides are TGTGCCAGCAGTCCGACTAGTTTAAGCGAGCAGTACTTC.

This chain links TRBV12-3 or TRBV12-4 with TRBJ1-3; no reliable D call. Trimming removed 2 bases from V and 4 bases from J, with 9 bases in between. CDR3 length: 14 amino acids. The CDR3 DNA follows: TGTGCCAGCAGTTTAATTGCTTTGGGAAACACCATATATTTT. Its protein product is CASSLIALGNTIYF.

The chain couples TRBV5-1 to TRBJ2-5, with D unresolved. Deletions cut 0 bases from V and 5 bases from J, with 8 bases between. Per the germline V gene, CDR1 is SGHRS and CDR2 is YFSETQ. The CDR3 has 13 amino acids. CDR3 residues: CASSLAVDETQYF. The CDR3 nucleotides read TGCGCCAGCAGCTTGGCCGTCGATGAGACCCAGTACTTC.

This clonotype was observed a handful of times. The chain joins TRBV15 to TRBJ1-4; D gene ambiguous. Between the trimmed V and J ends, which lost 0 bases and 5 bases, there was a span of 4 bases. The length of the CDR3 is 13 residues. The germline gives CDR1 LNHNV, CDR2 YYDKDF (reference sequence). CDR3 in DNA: TGTGCCACCAGCAGAGACGGGAATGAAAAACTGTTTTTT. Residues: CATSRDGNEKLFF.

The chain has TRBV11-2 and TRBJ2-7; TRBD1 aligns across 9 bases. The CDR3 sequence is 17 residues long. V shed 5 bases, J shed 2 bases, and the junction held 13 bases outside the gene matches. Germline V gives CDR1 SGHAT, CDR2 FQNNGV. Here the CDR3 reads CASSNVRGQGVPYEQYF. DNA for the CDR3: TGTGCCAGCAGCAACGTCCGGGGACAGGGAGTTCCCTACGAGCAGTACTTC.

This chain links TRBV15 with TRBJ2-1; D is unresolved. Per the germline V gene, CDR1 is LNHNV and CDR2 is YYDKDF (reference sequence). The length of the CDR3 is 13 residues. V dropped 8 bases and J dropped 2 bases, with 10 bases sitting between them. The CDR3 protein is CATGLRAYNEQFF. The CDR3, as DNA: TGTGCCACCGGGCTCCGGGCCTACAATGAGCAGTTCTTC. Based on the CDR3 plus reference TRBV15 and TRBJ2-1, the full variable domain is DAMVIQNPRYQVTQFGKPVTLSCSQTLNHNVMYWYQQKSSQAPKLLFHYYDKDFNNEADTPDNFQSRRPNTSFCFLDIRSPGLGDTAMYLCATGLRAYNEQFFGPGTRLTVL.

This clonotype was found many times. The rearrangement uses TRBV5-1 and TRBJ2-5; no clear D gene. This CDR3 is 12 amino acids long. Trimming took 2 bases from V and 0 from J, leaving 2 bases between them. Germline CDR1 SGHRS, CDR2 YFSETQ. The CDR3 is CASSFNQETQYF. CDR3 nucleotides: TGCGCCAGCAGCTTCAACCAAGAGACCCAGTACTTC.

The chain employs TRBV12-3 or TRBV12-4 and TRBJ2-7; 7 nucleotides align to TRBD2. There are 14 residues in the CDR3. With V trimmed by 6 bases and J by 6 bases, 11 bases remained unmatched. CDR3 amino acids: CASSRGVSAPEQYF. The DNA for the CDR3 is TGTGCCAGCAGCCGGGGGGTTTCGGCCCCCGAGCAGTACTTC.

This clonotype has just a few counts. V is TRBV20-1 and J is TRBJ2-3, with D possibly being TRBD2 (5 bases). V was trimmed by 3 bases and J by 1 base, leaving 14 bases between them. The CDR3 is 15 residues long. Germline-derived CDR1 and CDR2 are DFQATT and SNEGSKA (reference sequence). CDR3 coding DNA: TGCAGTGCTAGCTCAGGAGCGGACCGCACAGATACGCAGTATTTT. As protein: CSASSGADRTDTQYF.

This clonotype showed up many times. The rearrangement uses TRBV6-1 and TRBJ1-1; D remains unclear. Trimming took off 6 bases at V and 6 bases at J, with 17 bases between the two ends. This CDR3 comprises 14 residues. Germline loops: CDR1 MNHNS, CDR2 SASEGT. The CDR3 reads CASSLRPEGAEAFF. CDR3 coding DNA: TGTGCCAGCAGCCTCCGGCCTGAGGGAGCTGAAGCTTTCTTT.

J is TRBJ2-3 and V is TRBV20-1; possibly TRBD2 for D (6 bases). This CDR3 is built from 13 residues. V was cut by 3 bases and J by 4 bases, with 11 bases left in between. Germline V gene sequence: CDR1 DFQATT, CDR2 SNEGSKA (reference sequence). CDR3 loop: CSARRDFSDTQYF. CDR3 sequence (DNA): TGCAGTGCTAGGCGGGACTTCTCAGATACGCAGTATTTT.

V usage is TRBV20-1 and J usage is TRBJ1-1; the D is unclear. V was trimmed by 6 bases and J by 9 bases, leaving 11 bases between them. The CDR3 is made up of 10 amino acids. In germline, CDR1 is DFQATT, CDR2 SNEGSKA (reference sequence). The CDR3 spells CSAIDRKAFF. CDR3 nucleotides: TGCAGTGCCATCGATAGGAAAGCTTTCTTT.

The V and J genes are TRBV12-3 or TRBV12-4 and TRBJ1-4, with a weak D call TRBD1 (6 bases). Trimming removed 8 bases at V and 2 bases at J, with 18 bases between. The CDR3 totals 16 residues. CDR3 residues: CASRLAFGQTNEKLFF. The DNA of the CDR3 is TGTGCCAGCCGATTGGCCTTCGGACAGACTAATGAAAAACTGTTTTTT.

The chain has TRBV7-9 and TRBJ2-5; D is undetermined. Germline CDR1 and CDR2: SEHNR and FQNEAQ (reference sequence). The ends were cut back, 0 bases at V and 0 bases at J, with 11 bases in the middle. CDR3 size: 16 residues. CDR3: CASSLAGSLYQETQYF. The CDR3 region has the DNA TGTGCCAGCAGCTTAGCGGGCAGCCTGTACCAAGAGACCCAGTACTTC.

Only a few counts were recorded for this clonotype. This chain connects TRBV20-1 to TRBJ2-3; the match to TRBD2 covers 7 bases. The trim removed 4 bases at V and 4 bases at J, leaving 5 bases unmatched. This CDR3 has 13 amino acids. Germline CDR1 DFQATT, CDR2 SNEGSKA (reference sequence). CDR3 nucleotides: TGCAGTGCTACGGGACTACAGGCAGATACGCAGTATTTT. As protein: CSATGLQADTQYF.

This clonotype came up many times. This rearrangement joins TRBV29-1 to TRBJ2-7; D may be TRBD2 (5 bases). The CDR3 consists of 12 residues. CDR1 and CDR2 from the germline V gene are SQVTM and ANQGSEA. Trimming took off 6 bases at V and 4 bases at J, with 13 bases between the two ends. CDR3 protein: CSVRVDGYEQYF. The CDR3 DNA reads TGCAGCGTGAGGGTGGACGGTTACGAGCAGTACTTC.

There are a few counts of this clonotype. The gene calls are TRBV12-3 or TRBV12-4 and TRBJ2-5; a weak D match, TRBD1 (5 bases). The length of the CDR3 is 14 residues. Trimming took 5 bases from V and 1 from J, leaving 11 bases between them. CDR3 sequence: CASSTGVLQETQYF. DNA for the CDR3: TGTGCCAGCAGTACAGGCGTCCTCCAAGAGACCCAGTACTTC.

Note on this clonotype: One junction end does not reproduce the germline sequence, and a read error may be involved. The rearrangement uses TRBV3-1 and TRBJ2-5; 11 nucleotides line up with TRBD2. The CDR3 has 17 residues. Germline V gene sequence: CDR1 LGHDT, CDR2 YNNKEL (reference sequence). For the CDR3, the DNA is TGTGCCAGCAGCCAAGTCCTGACTAGCGGGGTTCAAGGGACCCAGTACTTC. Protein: CASSQVLTSGVQGTQYF.

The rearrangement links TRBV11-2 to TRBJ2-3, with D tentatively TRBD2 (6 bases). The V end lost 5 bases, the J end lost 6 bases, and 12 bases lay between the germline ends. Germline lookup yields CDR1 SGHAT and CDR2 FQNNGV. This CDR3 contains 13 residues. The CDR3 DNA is TGTGCCAGCAGCCCCGGGGAGGCGGATACGCAGTATTTT. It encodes CASSPGEADTQYF.

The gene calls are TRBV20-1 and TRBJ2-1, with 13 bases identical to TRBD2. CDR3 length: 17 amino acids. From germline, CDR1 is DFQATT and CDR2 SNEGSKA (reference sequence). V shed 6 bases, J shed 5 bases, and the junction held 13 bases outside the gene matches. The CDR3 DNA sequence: TGCAGTGCAAGACGACCGGGACTAGCGGGAACGAACAATGAGCAGTTCTTC. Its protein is CSARRPGLAGTNNEQFF.

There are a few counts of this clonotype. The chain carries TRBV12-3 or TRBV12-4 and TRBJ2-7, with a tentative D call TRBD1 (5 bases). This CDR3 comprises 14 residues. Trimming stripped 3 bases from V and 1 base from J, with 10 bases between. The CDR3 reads CASSLTVGSYEQYF. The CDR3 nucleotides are TGTGCCAGCAGTTTGACAGTTGGTTCCTACGAGCAGTACTTC.

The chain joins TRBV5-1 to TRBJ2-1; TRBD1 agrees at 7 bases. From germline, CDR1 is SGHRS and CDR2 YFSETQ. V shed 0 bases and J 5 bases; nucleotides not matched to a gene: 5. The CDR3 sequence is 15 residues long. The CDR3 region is CASSLDRDRNNEQFF. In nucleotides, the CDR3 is TGCGCCAGCAGCTTGGATAGGGACAGAAACAATGAGCAGTTCTTC.

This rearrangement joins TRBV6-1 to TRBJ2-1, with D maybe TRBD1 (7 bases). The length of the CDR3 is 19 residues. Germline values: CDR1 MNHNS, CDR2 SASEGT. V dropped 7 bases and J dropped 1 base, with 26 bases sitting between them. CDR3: CASTRGRLAARGSYNEQFF. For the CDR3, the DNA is TGTGCCAGCACCAGGGGGAGGTTGGCAGCCAGAGGGTCCTACAATGAGCAGTTCTTC.

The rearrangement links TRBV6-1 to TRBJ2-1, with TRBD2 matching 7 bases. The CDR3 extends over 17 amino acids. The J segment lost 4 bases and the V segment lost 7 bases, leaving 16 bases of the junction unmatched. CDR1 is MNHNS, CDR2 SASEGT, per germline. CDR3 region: CASKTLLAEGRYNEQFF. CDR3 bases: TGTGCCAGCAAAACCCTCCTAGCGGAAGGGAGATACAATGAGCAGTTCTTC.

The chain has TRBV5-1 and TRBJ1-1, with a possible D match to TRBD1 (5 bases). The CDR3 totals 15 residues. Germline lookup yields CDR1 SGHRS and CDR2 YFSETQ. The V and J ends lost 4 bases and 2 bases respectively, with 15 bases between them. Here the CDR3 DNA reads TGCGCCAGCAGCGAAGGAGACAGATTAAACACTGAAGCTTTCTTT. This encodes CASSEGDRLNTEAFF.

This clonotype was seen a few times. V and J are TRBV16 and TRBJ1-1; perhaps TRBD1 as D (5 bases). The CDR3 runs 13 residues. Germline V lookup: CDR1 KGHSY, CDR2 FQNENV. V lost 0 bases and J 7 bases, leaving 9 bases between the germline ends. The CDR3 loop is CASSQSRQGEAFF. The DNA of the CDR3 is TGTGCCAGCAGCCAATCTCGTCAGGGTGAAGCTTTCTTT.

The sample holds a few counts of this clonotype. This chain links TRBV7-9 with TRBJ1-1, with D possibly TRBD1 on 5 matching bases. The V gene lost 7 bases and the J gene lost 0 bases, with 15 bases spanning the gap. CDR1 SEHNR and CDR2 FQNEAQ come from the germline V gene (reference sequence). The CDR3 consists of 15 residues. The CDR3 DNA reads TGTGCCAGCACCCTTGCCGGGACCATGAACACTGAAGCTTTCTTT. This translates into CASTLAGTMNTEAFF.